One sample yielded the 19 T cell receptor beta chains listed below, sequenced in a study of cytomegalovirus exposure and HLA in healthy donors (dated by TCRdb to 2017 to 2019). The method behind the library was the immunoSEQ multiplex PCR assay. For the multiplex PCR, a mixture combining 60 forward primers for TCR Vbeta segments and 13 reverse primers for TCR Jbeta segments was used. Here the immuneACCESS table is served through TCRdb, limited to in-frame sequences with V and J called. Missing clones are a known gap in these copies; in checked studies unresolved V genes cover under half, and the rest lacks a known reason. The table for this sample lists around 60,000 clones; 80% of them were counted only once. Less than 7% of the sample is held by the ten biggest clonotypes. The specimen sequenced was PBMCs. These receptors all come from a male donor in good health and CMV-seronegative.

This clone has a single count. J is TRBJ2-7 and V is TRBV5-6, with D possibly being TRBD2 (5 bases). This CDR3 is built from 14 residues. Per the germline V gene, CDR1 is SGHDT and CDR2 is YYEEEE. Trimming cost V 2 bases and J 2 bases, with 11 bases left between them. The CDR3 DNA is TGTGCCAGCAGCTTTTACGGGGAAACCTACGAGCAGTACTTC. This translates into CASSFYGETYEQYF.

In its sample, this clone was seen a few times. The chain couples TRBV7-8 to TRBJ1-2; D is possibly TRBD1 (6 bases). This CDR3 spans 13 amino acids. Per germline, CDR1 SGHVS and CDR2 FQNEAQ. Trimming left V 1 base short and J 5 bases short, with 8 bases between. The CDR3 nucleotides read TGTGCCAGCAGCTTAGACAGGGAGTATGGCTACACCTTC. Translation gives CASSLDREYGYTF.

The V and J genes are TRBV9 and TRBJ2-5; 9 positions match TRBD1. Germline V gene data show CDR1 as SGDLS and CDR2 as YYNGEE. The CDR3 sequence is 17 residues long. V shed 0 bases and J 1 base; nucleotides not matched to a gene: 7. CDR3 amino acids: CASSVGAGQGPQETQYF. CDR3 nucleotides: TGTGCCAGCAGCGTAGGGGCGGGACAGGGCCCCCAAGAGACCCAGTACTTC.

The chain combines TRBV19 with TRBJ1-2; 10 positions match TRBD1. Germline V gene data show CDR1 as LNHDA and CDR2 as SQIVND (reference sequence). V shed 11 bases and J 8 bases; nucleotides not matched to a gene: 14. The CDR3 sequence is 14 residues long. The CDR3 region has the DNA TGTGCCTCTAGGGGGACAGGGGTGGCGTGGGGCTACACCTTC. Its translation: CASRGTGVAWGYTF. The whole variable domain, remainder taken from reference TRBV19 and TRBJ1-2, is DGGITQSPKYLFRKEGQNVTLSCEQNLNHDAMYWYRQDPGQGLRLIYYSQIVNDFQKGDIAEGYSVSREKKESFPLTVTSAQKNPTAFYLCASRGTGVAWGYTFGSGTRLTVV.

CDR3 in DNA: TGTGCCAGCAGTTGGTCCGACAGGGGAGAAGCTTTCTTT. This codes for CASSWSDRGEAFF. The chain links TRBV27 to TRBJ1-1, with TRBD1 matching 8 bases. CDR1 and CDR2 from the germline V gene are MNHEY and SMNVEV (reference sequence). CDR3 length: 13 residues. V lost 4 bases to trimming and J lost 8 bases; unmatched junction nucleotides: 6.

CDR3 sequence reads: CASSQDHSSNQPQHF. The CDR3 DNA sequence: TGCGCCAGCAGCCAAGATCACAGTAGCAATCAGCCCCAGCATTTT. The chain is built from TRBV4-3 and TRBJ1-5; D is uncertain. Germline V lookup: CDR1 LGHNA, CDR2 YSLEER. Between the trimmed V and J ends, which lost 0 bases and 0 bases, there was a span of 6 bases. CDR3 length equals 15 residues.

The J gene is TRBJ2-7, the V gene TRBV11-2; D is possibly TRBD1 (5 bases). V lost 2 bases and J lost 2, with 10 bases in between. The CDR3 loop spans 14 amino acids. The V gene's germline CDR1 is SGHAT and CDR2 FQNNGV. This chain's CDR3 is CASSLFQGTYEQYF. The CDR3 DNA reads TGTGCCAGCAGCTTATTCCAGGGAACCTACGAGCAGTACTTC.

V usage is TRBV19 and J usage is TRBJ1-1, with 7 bases aligning to TRBD1. CDR1 LNHDA and CDR2 SQIVND come from the germline V gene (reference sequence). The CDR3 is 14 amino acids. V dropped 6 bases and J dropped 2; count of bases not matched to a gene: 6. The CDR3 DNA is TGTGCCAGTAGGCCTCCAGGGGGTAACACTGAAGCTTTCTTT. Encoded protein: CASRPPGGNTEAFF.

The genes are TRBV11-2 and TRBJ2-7, with 8 positions matching TRBD2. The ends lost 5 bases at V and 1 base at J; junction bases unmatched: 7. This CDR3 is 15 amino acids long. Looked up from germline, CDR1 is SGHAT and CDR2 is FQNNGV. The CDR3 spells CASSPVTGGSYEQYF. The CDR3 DNA follows: TGTGCCAGCAGCCCCGTGACGGGGGGGTCCTACGAGCAGTACTTC.

The rearrangement joins TRBV4-3 to TRBJ1-2; tentatively, D is TRBD1 (6 bases). This CDR3 is 14 amino acids long. CDR1 and CDR2 from the germline V gene are LGHNA and YSLEER. Trimming stripped 5 bases from V and 3 bases from J, with 13 bases between. DNA of the CDR3: TGCGCCAGCAGCTACGAGACAGGCCACTATGGCTACACCTTC. Amino acids: CASSYETGHYGYTF.

This chain links TRBV29-1 with TRBJ1-1; D possibly corresponds to TRBD1 (5 bases). The length of the CDR3 is 13 residues. V lost 3 bases and J 4 bases, leaving 12 bases between the germline ends. From germline, CDR1 is SQVTM and CDR2 ANQGSEA. CDR3 nucleotides: TGCAGCGTTGAGGGGGGGGACGGCACTGAAGCTTTCTTT. This encodes CSVEGGDGTEAFF.

V gene TRBV18 combines with J gene TRBJ2-3; D may be TRBD1 (6 bases). Trimming took 1 base from V and 0 from J, leaving 11 bases between them. Germline values: CDR1 KGHSH, CDR2 LQKENI. CDR3 size: 16 residues. The CDR3 DNA reads as TGTGCCAGCTCACCACGAGGGGGTTCTAGCACAGATACGCAGTATTTT. This codes for CASSPRGGSSTDTQYF.

The chain carries TRBV10-3 and TRBJ2-7; D is unclear. V lost 3 bases and J lost 5, with 20 bases in between. The CDR3 runs to 16 residues. Germline CDR1 and CDR2: ENHRY and SYGVKD. The CDR3 region has the DNA TGTGCCATCAGTGAAACCCTCCATGAAAGGAGCGACGAGCAGTACTTC. Encoded protein: CAISETLHERSDEQYF.

V is TRBV4-3 and J is TRBJ1-4, with TRBD1 matching 8 bases. V shed 0 bases and J 7 bases; nucleotides not matched to a gene: 10. This CDR3 has 17 residues. CDR1 and CDR2 (germline): LGHNA, YSLEER. The CDR3 bases are TGCGCCAGCAGCCAAGAGAAACTGGACAGGGTTTTTGAAAAACTGTTTTTT. This gives the protein CASSQEKLDRVFEKLFF.

The chain couples TRBV6-1 to TRBJ2-3; TRBD2 aligns across 7 bases. Germline V gene data show CDR1 as MNHNS and CDR2 as SASEGT. V dropped 7 bases and J dropped 0; count of bases not matched to a gene: 4. This CDR3 contains 14 residues. CDR3 region: CASTRLASTDTQYF. The CDR3 DNA reads TGTGCCAGCACAAGACTAGCAAGCACAGATACGCAGTATTTT.

The sample holds a few counts of this clone. The V call is TRBV29-1, the J call TRBJ1-1, with D possibly matching TRBD1 (5 bases). The V end lost 0 bases, the J end lost 1 base, and 12 bases lay between the germline ends. Germline lookup yields CDR1 SQVTM and CDR2 ANQGSEA. This CDR3 contains 15 residues. The CDR3 spells CSVEDRGRGNTEAFF. The CDR3 bases are TGCAGCGTTGAAGATCGAGGGAGGGGGAACACTGAAGCTTTCTTT.

V gene TRBV7-2 combines with J gene TRBJ1-2; TRBD1 might be the D (6 bases). Deletions cut 5 bases from V and 4 bases from J, with 14 bases between. Germline V lookup: CDR1 SGHTA, CDR2 FQGNSA. This CDR3 comprises 14 residues. The CDR3 region has the DNA TGTGCCAGCAGCAGTTATTCGGACAGCTATGGCTACACCTTC. It is translated as CASSSYSDSYGYTF.

The rearrangement links TRBV19 to TRBJ1-5; TRBD1 agrees at 7 bases. The germline CDR1 and CDR2 sequences are LNHDA and SQIVND (reference sequence). After removal of 2 bases from V and 7 bases from J, the junction contained 5 bases not matched to a gene. The CDR3 runs to 14 residues. The CDR3 loop reads CASSIRRGIQPQHF. CDR3 sequence (DNA): TGTGCCAGTAGTATACGCAGGGGGATACAGCCCCAGCATTTT.

This clone was seen a handful of times. The chain joins TRBV5-8 to TRBJ1-2, with 9 bases fitting TRBD1. Trimming at V came to 6 bases and at J to 2 bases, leaving 5 bases not matched to a gene. This CDR3 comprises 14 residues. Per the germline V gene, CDR1 is SGHTS and CDR2 is YDEGEE. The chain's CDR3 is CASTNRGLNYGYTF. In DNA form, the CDR3 reads TGTGCCAGCACCAACAGGGGGCTCAACTATGGCTACACCTTC.